This T cell receptor beta chain was identified in a study of cytomegalovirus exposure and HLA in healthy donors. Study-level points and caveats: Sequencing artifact likely explains a cluster of highly shared sequence variants. For TCR beta chains, V- and J-gene trimming was later linked to a missense DCLRE1C variant.

The CDR3 consists of 16 residues. Germline assignment: CDR1 MDHEN and CDR2 SYDVKM. J gave up 7 bases and V 8 bases, and 14 bases lay outside the gene matches. The PCR ran on 60 Vbeta and 13 Jbeta primers. Profiled with immunoSEQ multiplex PCR; TCRdb holds only in-frame clones, not every one. In the table there are some 110,000 clones, around 80% of which are singletons. In regard to this clone: Antigen: not known.

Material for sequencing was PBMCs. This chain joins TRBV28 and TRBJ2-1, with TRBD1 identical over 10 bases. This TCR came from a woman aged 60 to 75 in good health and CMV-seropositive. CDR3 DNA: TGTGCCAGCCGTACTCCGGGACAGGGGATCGGGAATGAGCAGTTCTTC. Its translation: CASRTPGQGIGNEQFF.